Only one count was recorded for the clone carrying this TCR beta chain. The data were taken from a study of blood T cell repertoires in COVID-19. As for the study in general: PBMCs, B-cell-depleted T cells, or T cells provided the cDNA or gDNA that made up the material.

Per the study methods: Estimates of nucleated cell counts were drawn from the amplification of reference gene primers. Data came from immunoSEQ multiplex PCR; TCRdb stores just in-frame clones and leaves some out. The DNA gave D and trimming, while V, J and clone size come from that table. The sample has 120,000 to 150,000 clones, 89% seen once; the top ten hold around 1.6%. The CDR3 is made up of 15 amino acids. V was pared by 1 base and J by 1 base, with 11 bases between. Per germline, CDR1 SGHRS and CDR2 YFSETQ. Sequencing input: peripheral blood. This sequence was found in a human donor in a cohort sampled during active COVID-19. The V call is TRBV5-1, the J call TRBJ1-1; D is ambiguous. This chain's CDR3 is CASSLFAGSNTEAFF. CDR3 DNA: TGCGCCAGCAGCTTGTTCGCAGGTTCGAACACTGAAGCTTTCTTT.